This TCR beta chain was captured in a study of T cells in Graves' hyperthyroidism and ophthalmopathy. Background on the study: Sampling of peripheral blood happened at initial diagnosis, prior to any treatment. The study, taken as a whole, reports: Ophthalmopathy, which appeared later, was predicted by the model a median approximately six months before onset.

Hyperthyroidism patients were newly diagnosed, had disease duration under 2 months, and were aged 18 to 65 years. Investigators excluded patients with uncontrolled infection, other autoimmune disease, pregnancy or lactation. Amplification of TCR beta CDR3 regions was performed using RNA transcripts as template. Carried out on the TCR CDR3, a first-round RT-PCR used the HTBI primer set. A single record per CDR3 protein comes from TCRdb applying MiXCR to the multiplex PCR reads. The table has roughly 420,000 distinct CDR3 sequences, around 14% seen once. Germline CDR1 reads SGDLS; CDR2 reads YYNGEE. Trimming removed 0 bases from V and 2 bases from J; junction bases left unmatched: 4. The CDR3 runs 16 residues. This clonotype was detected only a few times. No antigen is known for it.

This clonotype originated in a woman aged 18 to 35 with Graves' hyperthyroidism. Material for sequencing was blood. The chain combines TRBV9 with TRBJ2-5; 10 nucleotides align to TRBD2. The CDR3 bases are TGTGCCAGCAGCGTAGGGACTAGCGGACGGCAAGAGACCCAGTACTTC. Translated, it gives CASSVGTSGRQETQYF.